Shown below are 26 T cell receptor beta chains from a single sample sequenced in a study of blood T cell repertoires in COVID-19 (dated by TCRdb to between 2020 and 2021). The method behind the library was the immunoSEQ multiplex PCR assay. TCRdb took this table from immuneACCESS and kept in-frame rearrangements with V and J called. Such tables lack part of the clones; where checked against another copy, unresolved V genes explain under half of the gap, and the rest is unexplained. The sample table lists 110,000 to 150,000 clones, 75% to 90% of them with a count of one. Of the sample, under 3.5% falls within the top ten clones. Sequenced input: peripheral blood. The receptors derive from a woman in her sixties or seventies with active COVID-19.

The chain joins TRBV5-1 to TRBJ1-2, with TRBD1 matching 10 bases. J gave up 7 bases and V 5 bases, and 5 bases lay outside the gene matches. This CDR3 has 13 amino acids. Germline V gives CDR1 SGHRS, CDR2 YFSETQ. CDR3 region: CASSVTGGFGYTF. The CDR3 nucleotides are TGCGCCAGCAGTGTGACAGGGGGCTTTGGCTACACCTTC.

This clone was counted only a few times. Distinct nucleotide sequences in the sample also encode this CDR3. This chain uses TRBV7-9 with TRBJ1-1; the match to TRBD1 covers 8 bases. This CDR3 has 14 residues. Germline V CDR1 and CDR2: SEHNR, FQNEAQ (reference sequence). The trim removed 3 bases at V and 1 base at J, leaving 1 base unmatched. CDR3 nucleotide sequence: TGTGCCAGCAGCTTGCAGGGGGCGAACACTGAAGCTTTCTTT. Its protein product is CASSLQGANTEAFF. The whole variable domain, remainder taken from reference TRBV7-9 and TRBJ1-1, is DTGVSQNPRHKITKRGQNVTFRCDPISEHNRLYWYRQTLGQGPEFLTYFQNEAQLEKSRLLSDRFSAERPKGSFSTLEIQRTEQGDSAMYLCASSLQGANTEAFFGQGTRLTVV.

This sequence joins TRBV7-8 and TRBJ2-3, with a possible D match to TRBD2 (5 bases). The CDR3 length is 13 residues. V lost 3 bases, J lost 6 bases, and 10 bases lay in between. Germline assignment: CDR1 SGHVS and CDR2 FQNEAQ. The CDR3 region has the DNA TGTGCCAGCAGCTTCCAACGGGATGATACGCAGTATTTT. It codes for CASSFQRDDTQYF.

The chain recombines TRBV19 with TRBJ2-6; D perhaps matches TRBD1 (7 bases). Trimming took off 3 bases at V and 2 bases at J, with 14 bases between the two ends. Germline V gene sequence: CDR1 LNHDA, CDR2 SQIVND (reference sequence). The CDR3 covers 17 residues. The CDR3 DNA reads as TGTGCCAGTAGTATCCTGCAGGGGGGCACTGGGGCCAACGTCCTGACTTTC. The encoded protein is CASSILQGGTGANVLTF.

J is TRBJ1-2 and V is TRBV5-6; 9 nucleotides agree with TRBD1. The V gene's germline CDR1 is SGHDT and CDR2 YYEEEE. CDR3 size: 15 residues. V dropped 3 bases and J dropped 5; count of bases not matched to a gene: 8. This CDR3 reads CASSYTGTGNYGYTF. In nucleotides, the CDR3 is TGTGCCAGCAGCTATACCGGGACAGGGAATTATGGCTACACCTTC.

The chain couples TRBV7-2 to TRBJ2-3, with 14 bases that match TRBD2. After removal of 5 bases from V and 0 bases from J, the junction contained 7 bases not matched to a gene. The CDR3 has 18 amino acids. Germline V gives CDR1 SGHTA, CDR2 FQGNSA. The CDR3 nucleotides read TGTGCCAGCAGCCGTGTCGGGACTAGCGGGAGTAGCACAGATACGCAGTATTTT. Amino acids: CASSRVGTSGSSTDTQYF.

This chain uses TRBV19 with TRBJ2-1, with 8 bases lining up with TRBD1. The CDR3 has 16 residues. V dropped 3 bases and J dropped 0; count of bases not matched to a gene: 4. In germline, CDR1 is LNHDA, CDR2 SQIVND (reference sequence). CDR3 loop: CASSIDRGASYNEQFF. The CDR3 DNA reads TGTGCCAGTAGTATCGACAGGGGCGCCTCCTACAATGAGCAGTTCTTC.

This clone came up once. V is TRBV10-3 and J is TRBJ1-1; D possibly corresponds to TRBD1 (6 bases). Germline V lookup: CDR1 ENHRY, CDR2 SYGVKD. CDR3 size: 13 residues. The V end was cut by 4 bases, the J end by 1 base, with 7 bases between. DNA of the CDR3: TGTGCCATCAGTGCGGACAGGAACACTGAAGCTTTCTTT. The encoded protein is CAISADRNTEAFF.

V is TRBV5-4 and J is TRBJ2-7; TRBD1 is a possible D gene (7 bases). This CDR3 region has 17 residues. The germline V gene encodes CDR1 SGHNT and CDR2 YYREEE (reference sequence). The V end lost 3 bases, the J end lost 0 bases, and 19 bases lay between the germline ends. The CDR3 here is CASSSRSPEGASYEQYF. The CDR3 DNA reads TGTGCCAGCAGCTCAAGGTCACCGGAGGGGGCCTCCTACGAGCAGTACTTC.

This chain links TRBV9 with TRBJ1-3; the D is unclear. Trimming removed 3 bases from V and 2 bases from J, with 9 bases in between. The germline CDR1 and CDR2 sequences are SGDLS and YYNGEE. This CDR3 spans 14 amino acids. CDR3: CASSDSNTGNTIYF. CDR3 nucleotides: TGTGCCAGCAGCGATTCTAATACTGGAAACACCATATATTTT. Variable domain in full (rest from reference TRBV9 and TRBJ1-3): DSGVTQTPKHLITATGQRVTLRCSPRSGDLSVYWYQQSLDQGLQFLIQYYNGEERAKGNILERFSAQQFPDLHSELNLSSLELGDSALYFCASSDSNTGNTIYFGEGSWLTVV.

The chain recombines TRBV3-1 (or the pseudogene TRBV3-2) with TRBJ1-6; a possible D gene is TRBD1 (5 bases). The CDR3 contains 15 residues. Trimming removed 2 bases from V and 0 bases from J, with 5 bases in between. CDR1 is LGHDT and CDR2 is YNNKEL in the germline V gene (reference sequence). CDR3 sequence: CASSQRGSYNSPLHF. CDR3 sequence (DNA): TGTGCCAGCAGCCAAAGGGGCTCCTATAATTCACCCCTCCACTTT.

The gene calls are TRBV28 and TRBJ2-1; perhaps TRBD2 as D (5 bases). The V and J ends lost 2 bases and 0 bases respectively, with 5 bases between them. The CDR3 runs 14 residues. Germline V CDR1 and CDR2: MDHEN, SYDVKM. The chain's CDR3 is CASSLGGSYNEQFF. CDR3 nucleotide sequence: TGTGCCAGCAGTTTAGGAGGCTCCTACAATGAGCAGTTCTTC.

The genes are TRBV5-1 and TRBJ2-7; maybe TRBD2 (5 bases). V gave up 6 bases and J gave up 0 bases, with 7 bases separating them. CDR1 is SGHRS and CDR2 is YFSETQ in the germline V gene. The CDR3 is made up of 12 amino acids. The CDR3: CASTGSSYEQYF. CDR3 DNA: TGCGCCAGCACGGGGAGCTCCTACGAGCAGTACTTC.

The chain links TRBV30 to TRBJ2-3, with TRBD2 matching over 7 bases. CDR1 and CDR2 from the germline V gene are GTSNPN and SVGIG (reference sequence). The CDR3 spans 14 residues. J gave up 4 bases and V 0 bases, and 4 bases lay outside the gene matches. The CDR3 bases are TGTGCCTGGAGTGTTGGCGGGAGCGCAGATACGCAGTATTTT. This sequence encodes CAWSVGGSADTQYF.

The chain uses TRBV7-9 and TRBJ1-6, with D tentatively TRBD1 (6 bases). CDR1 SEHNR and CDR2 FQNEAQ come from the germline V gene (reference sequence). Deletions cut 0 bases from V and 8 bases from J, with 8 bases between. This CDR3 comprises 14 residues. CDR3 bases: TGTGCCAGCAGCTTAGCGGGGGCCCATTCACCCCTCCACTTT. It codes for CASSLAGAHSPLHF.

The V call is TRBV29-1, the J call TRBJ2-1; 10 bases fit TRBD1. The CDR3 runs to 16 residues. CDR1 and CDR2 from the germline V gene are SQVTM and ANQGSEA. With 7 bases clipped from V and 4 bases from J, the junction kept 13 bases outside the gene matches. CDR3 sequence reads: CSGGGPGTGAYNEQFF. In DNA form, the CDR3 reads TGCAGCGGCGGGGGTCCGGGGACAGGGGCGTACAATGAGCAGTTCTTC.

The DNA of the CDR3 is TGTGCCATCAGTGAGCCGTCCACCAGAGGGAACACTGAAGCTTTCTTT. It yields the protein CAISEPSTRGNTEAFF. The V gene is TRBV10-3, the J gene TRBJ1-1; D is unclear. The CDR3 spans 16 residues. Trimming shortened V by 2 bases and J by 1 base, and 14 bases separated the two germline ends. Germline CDR1 and CDR2: ENHRY and SYGVKD.

V usage is TRBV6-1 and J usage is TRBJ1-3; D call uncertain. V lost 2 bases to trimming and J lost 0 bases, with 8 bases between them. From germline, CDR1 is MNHNS and CDR2 SASEGT. The CDR3 covers 15 residues. CDR3 in DNA: TGTGCCAGCAGTGAATTGGCCAACTCTGGAAACACCATATATTTT. Translation: CASSELANSGNTIYF.

The CDR3 DNA is TGTGCCAGCAGCTTACAGGCAGCGGGGTTCGAGACCCAGTACTTC. Encoded protein: CASSLQAAGFETQYF. V usage is TRBV7-2 and J usage is TRBJ2-5; 7 bases align to TRBD2. V was pared by 2 bases and J by 5 bases, with 8 bases of the junction left unmatched. Per the germline V gene, CDR1 is SGHTA and CDR2 is FQGNSA. The CDR3 sequence is 15 residues long.

This chain connects TRBV30 to TRBJ1-6; D not resolved. This CDR3 region has 12 residues. The V gene lost 4 bases and the J gene lost 5 bases, with 6 bases spanning the gap. Germline lookup yields CDR1 GTSNPN and CDR2 SVGIG (reference sequence). This chain's CDR3 is CAWTVNNSPLHF. The CDR3 DNA is TGTGCCTGGACAGTTAATAATTCACCCCTCCACTTT.

This chain joins TRBV9 and TRBJ2-2; D call uncertain. This CDR3 spans 14 amino acids. The V end was cut by 5 bases, the J end by 0 bases, with 8 bases between. CDR1 SGDLS and CDR2 YYNGEE come from the germline V gene. DNA for the CDR3: TGTGCCAGCAGGACACTTCCGAACACCGGGGAGCTGTTTTTT. Translation gives CASRTLPNTGELFF.

DNA of the CDR3: TGTGCCAGCAGTCCCGCCCCCGCTAGTGCCTACGAGCAGTACTTC. This codes for CASSPAPASAYEQYF. The chain carries TRBV28 and TRBJ2-7; D unclear. This CDR3 region has 15 residues. Germline V lookup: CDR1 MDHEN, CDR2 SYDVKM. Trimming cost V 5 bases and J 2 bases, with 16 bases left between them.

The genes are TRBV5-1 and TRBJ1-5; a weak D match, TRBD1 (5 bases). This CDR3 comprises 14 residues. The germline V gene encodes CDR1 SGHRS and CDR2 YFSETQ. Trimming pared 3 bases from V and 10 bases from J, leaving 17 bases between. The CDR3, as DNA: TGCGCCAGCAGCTCGGGACTCGAAACTTCTCCCCAGCATTTT. Its translation: CASSSGLETSPQHF.

The gene calls are TRBV9 and TRBJ1-3, with D perhaps matching TRBD1 (5 bases). V shed 0 bases and J shed 11 bases, with 15 bases lying between them. CDR3 length equals 14 residues. Germline values: CDR1 SGDLS, CDR2 YYNGEE. CDR3 residues: CASSVDLGAMAIYF. Written as DNA, the CDR3 is TGTGCCAGCAGCGTAGATTTAGGGGCCATGGCCATATATTTT.

V and J are TRBV14 and TRBJ2-1; 7 nucleotides match TRBD1. The CDR3 is 17 residues long. Germline-derived CDR1 and CDR2 are SGHDN and FVKESK. With 0 bases clipped from V and 6 bases from J, the junction kept 11 bases outside the gene matches. CDR3 DNA: TGTGCCAGCAGCCAAGAATTCTGGGACAGCCAGCGCAATGAGCAGTTCTTC. Its protein product is CASSQEFWDSQRNEQFF. Drawing the rest from reference TRBV14 and TRBJ2-1, the complete variable domain is EAGVTQFPSHSVIEKGQTVTLRCDPISGHDNLYWYRRVMGKEIKFLLHFVKESKQDESGMPNNRFLAERTGGTYSTLKVQPAELEDSGVYFCASSQEFWDSQRNEQFFGPGTRLTVL.

This clone appeared once. V usage is TRBV7-3 and J usage is TRBJ2-1; TRBD2 agrees at 12 bases. CDR3 length: 18 amino acids. Germline assignment: CDR1 SGHTA and CDR2 FQGTGA. The junction had 13 bases not matched to a gene; V was cut back by 4 bases and J by 6 bases. For the CDR3, the DNA is TGTGCCAGCAGCTCGACGGCTAGCGGGAGGGTTAAGGCCAATGAGCAGTTCTTC. Its protein product is CASSSTASGRVKANEQFF.